Sequencing of this TCR beta chain was carried out in a study of T-cell memory formation after mild COVID-19. The germline CDR1 and CDR2 sequences are LGHDT and YNNKEL (reference sequence). The CDR3 spans 15 residues. V shed 4 bases, J shed 2 bases, and the junction held 3 bases outside the gene matches. The sample holds many counts of this clonotype. Its antigen is not identified. Study-wide findings and caveats: For second-wave clones that peaked at day 37, SARS-CoV-2 specificity went unverified. Several responding clones turned up in pre-infection memory, indicating that cross-reactive memory may have taken part. CD8+ contracting clones occupied EMRA, while CD4+ ones occupied mainly CM and EM. A second wave expanding day 15 to 37 was CD4+-biased; contracting clones were balanced.

TCRdb re-analysed the 5' RACE reads in MiXCR, keeping a single row per CDR3 protein. The table includes about 13,000 distinct CDR3 sequences, about 11% detected once. The sequence was collected from an adult woman who had mild COVID-19 (a few samples of this study predate the infection). Cell type and time point are not known. The rearrangement links TRBV3-1 to TRBJ2-1, with 9 nucleotides matching TRBD2. Sequenced material: PBMCs or a T cell subset sorted from them (not recorded which). The CDR3 DNA follows: TGTGCCAGCAGCCTGACTAGCGGTACCTACAATGAGCAGTTCTTC. Translated: CASSLTSGTYNEQFF.